This entry describes one T cell receptor beta chain. Its antigen is still unknown. Assay used: immunoSEQ multiplex PCR; TCRdb lists only in-frame clones, some missing. The sample has some 85,000 clones, around nine tenths seen once; the top ten hold about 2.3%. The source of the sample is a study of OX40 agonist ivuxolimab in advanced cancers. Background on the study: One patient with hepatocellular carcinoma and two with cutaneous melanoma, three in all, had partial responses.

Study-level points and caveats: The investigators did not determine what antigen specificity the expanded peripheral T cells had. Among some nonresponders, normalized T-cell clonal expansion was also low.

This sequence was found in an adult with an advanced solid tumor such as melanoma, head and neck, liver or kidney cancer. The sequenced sample was CD4+ or CD8+ T cells sorted from blood, obtained in a trial of the OX40 agonist ivuxolimab.

The CDR3 region has the DNA TGTGCCAGCAGCGGTAGCGGGAGCGCAACCTACAATGAGCAGTTCTTC. As protein: CASSGSGSATYNEQFF. This chain uses TRBV5-5 with TRBJ2-1, with 9 bases fitting TRBD2. The CDR3 is made up of 16 amino acids. CDR1 is SGHKS and CDR2 is YYEKEE in the germline V gene (reference sequence). V lost 4 bases to trimming and J lost 2 bases; unmatched junction nucleotides: 7.